The rows below give T cell receptor beta chains drawn from one sample of a study of blood T cells in healthy people across ages. TCRdb independently ran MiXCR on the 5' RACE reads; one entry per CDR3 protein. The profile shows roughly 1.7 million distinct CDR3 sequences, roughly 32% of them singletons. The specimen sequenced was blood. These receptors were taken from a woman aged 30 to 39 in good health. CDR3s leave out the opening cysteine and the closing phenylalanine or tryptophan. Only some rows state a clone size, as once, few, many or a class for expanded clones.

CDR3	size	V	J
ASSSGEGRNTEAF	few	TRBV5-1	TRBJ1-1
ASSETVITHEQY	-	TRBV9	-
ASSLVKGANEKLF	few	TRBV7-9	TRBJ1-4
ASSLVGGLSRSYEQY	-	TRBV7-9	TRBJ2-7
SARLGGRSHGNQPQH	few	TRBV20-1	TRBJ1-5
SARATAKKTPGTDTQY	-	TRBV20-1	TRBJ2-3
SVDASGGTDTQY	many	TRBV29-1	TRBJ2-3
SATRGTGVGYT	-	TRBV20-1	TRBJ1-2
ASRYRDRVSYEQY	-	TRBV28	TRBJ2-7
SVGAPHGPREGYT	-	TRBV29-1	TRBJ1-2
ANSYFSGGEAGTQY	-	TRBV6-6	TRBJ2-3
SARGPSRPGAF	-	TRBV20-1	TRBJ1-1
SPYTGTSGGVRSYEQY	few	TRBV20-1	TRBJ2-7
ASSMTSGLTEQY	many	TRBV5-1	TRBJ2-5
ASSPGQVTYEQY	few	TRBV6-6	TRBJ2-7
SVEDNRGGRGYT	few	TRBV29-1	TRBJ1-2